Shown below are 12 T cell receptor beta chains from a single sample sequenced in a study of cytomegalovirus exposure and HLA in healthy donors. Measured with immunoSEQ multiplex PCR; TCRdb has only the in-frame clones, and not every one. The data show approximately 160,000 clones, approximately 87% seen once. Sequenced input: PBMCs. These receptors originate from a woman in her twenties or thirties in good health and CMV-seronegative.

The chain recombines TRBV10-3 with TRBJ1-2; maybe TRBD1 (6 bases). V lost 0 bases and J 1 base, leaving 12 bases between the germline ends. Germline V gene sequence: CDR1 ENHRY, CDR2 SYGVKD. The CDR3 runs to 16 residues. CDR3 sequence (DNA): TGTGCCATCAGTGAGTCGCAGGGGCGGGATAACTATGGCTACACCTTC. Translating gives CAISESQGRDNYGYTF.

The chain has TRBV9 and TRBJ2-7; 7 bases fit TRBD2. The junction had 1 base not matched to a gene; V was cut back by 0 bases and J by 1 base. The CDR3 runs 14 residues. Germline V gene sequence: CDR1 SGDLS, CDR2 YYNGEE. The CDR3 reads CASSVGEGSYEQYF. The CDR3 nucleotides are TGTGCCAGCAGCGTAGGGGAGGGATCCTACGAGCAGTACTTC.

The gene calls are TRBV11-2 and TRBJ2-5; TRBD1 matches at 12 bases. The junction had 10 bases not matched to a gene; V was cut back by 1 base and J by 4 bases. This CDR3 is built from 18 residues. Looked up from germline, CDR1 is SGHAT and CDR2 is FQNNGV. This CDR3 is CASSLVNPGQGAGETQYF. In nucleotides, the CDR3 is TGTGCCAGCAGCTTAGTGAATCCGGGACAGGGGGCGGGAGAGACCCAGTACTTC.

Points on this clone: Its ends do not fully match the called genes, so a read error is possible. CDR3 sequence: CASSPTGNPGELFF. CDR3 bases: TGTGCCAGCAGCCCGACAGGGAACCCCGGGGAGCTGTTTTTT. This sequence joins TRBV6-5 and TRBJ2-2; TRBD1 aligns across 7 bases. This CDR3 region has 14 residues. CDR1 is MNHEY, CDR2 SVGAGI, per germline.

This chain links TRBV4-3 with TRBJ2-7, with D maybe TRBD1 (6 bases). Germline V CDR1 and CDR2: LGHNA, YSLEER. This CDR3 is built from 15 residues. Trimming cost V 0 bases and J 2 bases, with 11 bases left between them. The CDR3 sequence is CASSQDGQGPYEQYF. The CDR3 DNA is TGCGCCAGCAGCCAAGACGGTCAGGGGCCCTACGAGCAGTACTTC.

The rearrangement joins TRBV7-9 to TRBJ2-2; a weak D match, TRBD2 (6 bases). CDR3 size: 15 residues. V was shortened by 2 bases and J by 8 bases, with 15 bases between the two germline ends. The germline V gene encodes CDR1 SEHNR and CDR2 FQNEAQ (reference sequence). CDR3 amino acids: CASSLLASAGGELFF. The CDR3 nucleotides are TGTGCCAGCAGCTTACTCGCGAGTGCGGGAGGGGAGCTGTTTTTT.

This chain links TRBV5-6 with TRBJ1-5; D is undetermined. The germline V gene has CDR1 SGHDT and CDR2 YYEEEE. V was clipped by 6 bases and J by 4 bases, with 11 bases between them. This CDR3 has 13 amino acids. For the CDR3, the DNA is TGTGCCAGCACCAAGGGAGGGAATCAGCCCCAGCATTTT. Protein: CASTKGGNQPQHF. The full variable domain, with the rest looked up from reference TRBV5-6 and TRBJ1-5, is DAGVTQSPTHLIKTRGQQVTLRCSPKSGHDTVSWYQQALGQGPQFIFQYYEEEERQRGNFPDRFSGHQFPNYSSELNVNALLLGDSALYLCASTKGGNQPQHFGDGTRLSIL.

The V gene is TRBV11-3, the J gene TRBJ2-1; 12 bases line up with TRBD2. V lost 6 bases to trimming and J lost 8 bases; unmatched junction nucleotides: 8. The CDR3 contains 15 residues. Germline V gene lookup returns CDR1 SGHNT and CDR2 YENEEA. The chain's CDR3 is CASSSGTSGRDEQFF. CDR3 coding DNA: TGTGCCAGCAGTTCCGGGACTAGCGGGCGGGATGAGCAGTTCTTC.

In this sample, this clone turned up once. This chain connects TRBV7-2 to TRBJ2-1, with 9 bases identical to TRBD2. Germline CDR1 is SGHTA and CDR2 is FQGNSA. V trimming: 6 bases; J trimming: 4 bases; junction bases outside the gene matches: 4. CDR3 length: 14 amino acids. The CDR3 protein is CASRNAGGYNEQFF. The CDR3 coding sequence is TGTGCCAGCAGAAACGCGGGGGGGTACAATGAGCAGTTCTTC.

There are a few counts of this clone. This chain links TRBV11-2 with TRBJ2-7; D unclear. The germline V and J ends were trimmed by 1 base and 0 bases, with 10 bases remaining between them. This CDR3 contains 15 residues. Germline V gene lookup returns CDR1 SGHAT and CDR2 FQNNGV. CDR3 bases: TGTGCCAGCAGCTTAGTTTCGGGCGGCTCCTACGAGCAGTACTTC. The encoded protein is CASSLVSGGSYEQYF.

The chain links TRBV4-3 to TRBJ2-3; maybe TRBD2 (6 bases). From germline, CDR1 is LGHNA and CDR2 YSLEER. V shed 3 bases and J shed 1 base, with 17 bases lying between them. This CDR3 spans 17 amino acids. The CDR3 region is CASSHYSGQRGTDTQYF. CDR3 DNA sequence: TGCGCCAGCAGCCATTATAGCGGCCAGCGGGGCACAGATACGCAGTATTTT.

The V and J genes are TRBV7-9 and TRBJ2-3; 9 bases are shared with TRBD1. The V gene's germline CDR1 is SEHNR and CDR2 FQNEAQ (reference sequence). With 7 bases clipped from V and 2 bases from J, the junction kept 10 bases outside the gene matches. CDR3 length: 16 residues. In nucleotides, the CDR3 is TGTGCCAGCAACCCTATAGGGACAGGGTTCACAGATACGCAGTATTTT. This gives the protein CASNPIGTGFTDTQYF.